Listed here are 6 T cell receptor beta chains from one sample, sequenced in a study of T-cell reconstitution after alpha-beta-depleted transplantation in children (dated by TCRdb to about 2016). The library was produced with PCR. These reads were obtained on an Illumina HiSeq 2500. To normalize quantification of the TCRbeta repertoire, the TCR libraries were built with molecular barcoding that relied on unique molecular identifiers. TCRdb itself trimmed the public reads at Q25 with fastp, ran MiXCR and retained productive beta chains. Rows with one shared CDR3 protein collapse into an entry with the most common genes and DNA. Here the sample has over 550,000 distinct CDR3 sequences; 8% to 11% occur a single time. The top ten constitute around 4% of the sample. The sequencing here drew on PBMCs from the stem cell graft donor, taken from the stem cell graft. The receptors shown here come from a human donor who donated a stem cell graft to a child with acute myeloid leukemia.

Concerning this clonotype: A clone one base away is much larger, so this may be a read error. The CDR3 loop is CSAKGSGTNARRLFF. CDR3 bases: TGCAGTGCTAAGGGCTCCGGGACCAATGCAAGGCGGCTGTTTTTT. This chain connects TRBV20-1 to TRBJ2-2, with D perhaps being TRBD1 or TRBD2 (5 bases each). The germline V and J ends were trimmed by 4 bases and 13 bases, with 25 bases remaining between them. The CDR3 has 15 residues. Germline loops: CDR1 DFQATT, CDR2 SNEGSKA (reference sequence).

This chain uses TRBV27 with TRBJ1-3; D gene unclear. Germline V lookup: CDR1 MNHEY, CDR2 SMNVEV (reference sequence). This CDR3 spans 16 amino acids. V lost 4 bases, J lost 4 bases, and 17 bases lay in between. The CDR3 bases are TGTGCCAGCAGTTCCCTACAGACGGCGGCAGGAAACACCATATATTTT. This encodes CASSSLQTAAGNTIYF.

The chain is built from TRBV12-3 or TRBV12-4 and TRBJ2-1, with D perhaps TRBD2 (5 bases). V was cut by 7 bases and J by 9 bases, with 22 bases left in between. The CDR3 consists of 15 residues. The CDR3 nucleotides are TGTGCCAGCACCCAACTAGTCCCGGCCCCGGGTGAGCAGTTCTTC. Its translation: CASTQLVPAPGEQFF.

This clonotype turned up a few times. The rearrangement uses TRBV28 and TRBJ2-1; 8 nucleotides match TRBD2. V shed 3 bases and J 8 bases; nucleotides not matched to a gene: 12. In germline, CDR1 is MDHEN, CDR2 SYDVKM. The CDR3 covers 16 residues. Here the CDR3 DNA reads TGTGCCAGCAGTTTGCCGGGGCTAGCGGGCATAGATGAGCAGTTCTTC. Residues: CASSLPGLAGIDEQFF.

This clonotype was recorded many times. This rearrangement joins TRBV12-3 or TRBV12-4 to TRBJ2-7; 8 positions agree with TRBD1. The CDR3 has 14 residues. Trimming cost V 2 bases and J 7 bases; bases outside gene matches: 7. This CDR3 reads CASSLQGARQEQYF. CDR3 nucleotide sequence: TGTGCCAGCAGTTTACAGGGGGCGCGACAAGAGCAGTACTTC.

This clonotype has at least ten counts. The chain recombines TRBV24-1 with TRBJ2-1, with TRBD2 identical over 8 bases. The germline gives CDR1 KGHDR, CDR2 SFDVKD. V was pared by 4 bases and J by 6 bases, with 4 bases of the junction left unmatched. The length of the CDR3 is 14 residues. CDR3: CATSETRGGNEQFF. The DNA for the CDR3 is TGTGCCACCAGTGAAACCCGGGGGGGCAATGAGCAGTTCTTC.